These 10 T cell receptor beta chains were sequenced from one sample in a study of Ad26.COV2.S vaccination and SARS-CoV-2 variants. The protocol was immunoSEQ multiplex PCR, while the TCRdb copy is restricted to in-frame clones and leaves out a portion. The sample lists hundreds of thousands of clones, about 85% occurring once. Stated treatment: around 19 received Ad26.COV2.S at low or high dose, single or two shots; several received placebo; per-sample allocation not given. Each sample was drawn 63 days after the first injection (of vaccine or placebo). Specimen: peripheral blood, collected in a trial of Ad26.COV2.S vaccine versus placebo. These receptors all stem from a person between 18 and 65 years old who received the Ad26.COV2.S COVID-19 vaccine or a placebo.

The chain joins TRBV5-1 to TRBJ2-5; D uncertain. CDR1 and CDR2 from the germline V gene are SGHRS and YFSETQ. V lost 0 bases, J lost 1 base, and 10 bases lay in between. The CDR3 consists of 15 residues. The CDR3 DNA reads as TGCGCCAGCAGCTTGGCCAACAGAATCCAAGAGACCCAGTACTTC. It codes for CASSLANRIQETQYF.

The V call is TRBV6-5, the J call TRBJ2-5; D possibly corresponds to TRBD1 (7 bases). CDR1 MNHEY and CDR2 SVGAGI come from the germline V gene. This CDR3 is 14 amino acids long. V lost 6 bases and J 4 bases, leaving 15 bases between the germline ends. Written as DNA, the CDR3 is TGTGCCAGCAGCAGGGGGGCTTGGGTAGAGACCCAGTACTTC. Its translation is CASSRGAWVETQYF.

This clone was seen just once. The chain has TRBV25-1 and TRBJ1-3, with unresolved D. The V end was cut by 6 bases, the J end by 1 base, with 16 bases between. This CDR3 has 16 amino acids. Per germline, CDR1 MGHDK and CDR2 SYGVNS. CDR3 sequence: CASSPTTGMSGNTIYF. The CDR3 bases are TGTGCCAGCAGCCCCACCACGGGGATGTCTGGAAACACCATATATTTT.

This clone was seen a single time. V usage is TRBV28 and J usage is TRBJ2-1, with 14 bases identical to TRBD2. Looked up from germline, CDR1 is MDHEN and CDR2 is SYDVKM. The CDR3 contains 15 residues. With V trimmed by 10 bases and J by 8 bases, 10 bases remained unmatched. The CDR3 DNA reads TGTGCCAAACAGACTAGCGGGAGGGATAGCTATGAGCAGTTCTTC. Translated, it gives CAKQTSGRDSYEQFF.

This chain joins TRBV10-3 and TRBJ1-4; 10 positions agree with TRBD1. Germline assignment: CDR1 ENHRY and CDR2 SYGVKD. Losses at the gene ends were 10 bases for V and 2 bases for J; bases not matched to a gene: 13. The CDR3 contains 17 residues. The CDR3 loop reads CATTEGTGEKTNEKLFF. The CDR3 DNA reads TGTGCCACCACGGAAGGGACAGGGGAGAAGACTAATGAAAAACTGTTTTTT.

V gene TRBV2 combines with J gene TRBJ1-2, with D possibly being TRBD1 (5 bases). The CDR3 extends over 15 amino acids. V lost 1 base and J 0 bases, leaving 9 bases between the germline ends. Germline V lookup: CDR1 SNHLY, CDR2 FYNNEI. The chain's CDR3 is CASSEVIGANYGYTF. The CDR3 region has the DNA TGTGCCAGCAGTGAAGTGATAGGGGCTAACTATGGCTACACCTTC.

The rearrangement uses TRBV2 and TRBJ2-1, with TRBD2 matching 8 bases. Per germline, CDR1 SNHLY and CDR2 FYNNEI. V was clipped by 6 bases and J by 6 bases; unmatched bases: 10. This CDR3 has 15 amino acids. CDR3 sequence: CASSPPLAETNEQFF. The CDR3, as DNA: TGTGCCAGCAGCCCACCACTAGCGGAGACCAATGAGCAGTTCTTC.

The chain recombines TRBV7-6 with TRBJ1-6; D not certain. V was cut by 4 bases and J by 2 bases, with 12 bases left in between. CDR1 is SGHVS and CDR2 is FNYEAQ in the germline V gene. This CDR3 spans 16 amino acids. The CDR3 sequence is CASSSSRSPYNSPLHF. The CDR3, as DNA: TGTGCCAGCAGCTCATCCAGAAGCCCCTATAATTCACCCCTCCACTTT.

The chain recombines TRBV13 with TRBJ1-1; 10 bases agree with TRBD1. Germline V gives CDR1 PRHDT, CDR2 FYEKMQ (reference sequence). The CDR3 totals 15 residues. J was trimmed by 3 bases and V by 3 bases; bases with no gene match: 4. This chain's CDR3 is CASSFDRGLYTEAFF. CDR3 coding DNA: TGTGCCAGCAGCTTCGACAGGGGGCTATACACTGAAGCTTTCTTT.

This clone is a singleton in its sample. The gene calls are TRBV6-5 and TRBJ1-4, with D perhaps TRBD1 (5 bases). Trimming left V 7 bases short and J 4 bases short, with 16 bases between. CDR3 length: 15 amino acids. Germline lookup yields CDR1 MNHEY and CDR2 SVGAGI. The CDR3 protein is CASNPTGGYNEKLFF. The CDR3, as DNA: TGTGCCAGCAACCCGACGGGGGGATATAATGAAAAACTGTTTTTT.